This T cell receptor beta chain is drawn from a study of CD8 T cells in Susac syndrome (dated by TCRdb to between 2018 and 2020). With regard to the full study: Whether CD8+ T cell activation and differentiation in Susac syndrome was antigen driven was tested using repertoire sequencing.

CDR1 and CDR2 (MNHEY, SVGAGI) derive from the germline V gene. Clipping removes 2 bases from V and 7 bases from J, with 0 as the unmatched junction base count. From cysteine to phenylalanine, the CDR3 is 15 amino acids long. The only DNA kept is the CDR3, 45 bases in frame from the first base. Results and caveats for the whole study, not just this receptor: The number of individuals in the TCR sequencing and HLA analysis was recognized as being relatively small.

RNA was extracted with the RNeasy kit and about 0.5 to 1 ug was reverse transcribed using random hexamers. The immunoSEQ multiplex PCR assay, covering 54 Vbeta and 13 Jbeta segments, was used to amplify TCR beta CDR3 regions. PCR amplification bias was corrected using a synthetic template baseline for primer optimization and computational correction. The source study handled its data this way. Reads were annotated to V, D and J genes per IMGT and analyzed with immunoSEQ Analyzer, keeping only productive sequences. Clonality was computed as one minus Shannon entropy normalized by log2 of the number of productive unique sequences. Public and private clones were assessed among the 100 most prevalent clones of each patient and control. Clones were defined as Susac-specific if absent from the healthy and MS cohorts, from 1052 published viral clones and from other ImmuneACCESS disease sequences. Using fastp trimming at Q25 and MiXCR clonotype assembly, TCRdb reanalyzed the public sequencing data and kept in-frame beta chains. Each CDR3 protein gets just one entry, which takes the most common genes and DNA from the rows behind it. The V and J calls, along with clone size, are taken from TCRdb and not from the paper's own processing. The sample profile shows roughly 170,000 distinct CDR3 sequences; 80% to 95% of them were found once. The ten biggest clones cover roughly 0.094% of the sample.

High-throughput TCR beta sequencing profiled peripheral blood CD8+ and CD4+ T cells from healthy donors, Susac syndrome patients and multiple sclerosis patients. Treatment-naive patients with stable or active relapsing-remitting disease fulfilling revised McDonald criteria were used as multiple sclerosis controls. Bulk CD8+ and CD4+ T cells were purified by magnetic negative isolation, while CD8+ TEMRA cells were enriched using FACS. Blood was collected in EDTA tubes and processed within 24 hours, with PBMCs isolated through density gradient centrifugation. PBMCs intended for TCR sequencing were cryopreserved in liquid nitrogen and thawed later in a water bath at 37 degrees C. The sorted or isolated CD4+, CD8+ and CD8+ TEMRA cells reached a purity of at least 90%. On this clonotype itself: This receptor's antigen is unknown. Base qualities are not provided; no much larger clone lies one nucleotide away.

The sequence is built from TRBV6-5 and TRBJ2-1; 15 of the junction bases match TRBD2. The material sequenced was CD4+ T cells from PBMCs. The TCR originated in a human donor with multiple sclerosis. CDR3 region: CASSYGTSGRNEQFF. The sequence in DNA is TGTGCCAGCAGTTACGGGACTAGCGGGAGGAATGAGCAGTTCTTC.